This TCR beta chain was recorded in a study of blood T cell repertoires in COVID-19. Method: immunoSEQ multiplex PCR; TCRdb's copy keeps in-frame clones and lacks some. The table has over 100,000 clones, 82% seen once. The clonotype originates from a woman aged 70-85 years with acute or convalescent COVID-19. The specimen was peripheral blood.

CDR3 residues: CASSLTPGVSNTEAFF. The CDR3 nucleotides are TGTGCCAGCAGCTTAACGCCAGGGGTATCGAACACTGAAGCTTTCTTT. The rearrangement uses TRBV7-3 and TRBJ1-1; TRBD1 might be the D (6 bases). Between the trimmed V and J ends, which lost 0 bases and 1 base, there was a span of 12 bases. Germline V gene sequence: CDR1 SGHTA, CDR2 FQGTGA. This CDR3 spans 16 amino acids.